This T cell receptor beta chain was captured in a study of OX40 agonist ivuxolimab in advanced cancers. Some background on the complete study: Ivuxolimab, which targeted the costimulatory receptor OX40 (CD134), was an agonistic, fully human IgG2 monoclonal antibody. Intravenous ivuxolimab was administered to patients every 2 weeks at six dose levels: 0.01, 0.1, 0.3, 1.5, 3 and 10 mg/kg. Of the approximately 50 dose-escalation patients, hepatocellular carcinoma was present in approximately 20, melanoma in roughly 15, renal cell carcinoma in 9 and head and neck cancer in 9. In the dose-escalation cohort, roughly 80% of patients were male, and the mean age was roughly 60 years, with a range of roughly 20 to 80. Patients were allowed to have had prior anti-PD-1, anti-PD-L1 or anti-CTLA-4 therapy, and around 43% of the dose-escalation patients had been treated with checkpoint inhibitors. Partial responses occurred in three dose-escalation patients, of whom one had hepatocellular carcinoma and two had cutaneous melanoma. Peripheral TCRbeta sequencing aimed to test whether ivuxolimab altered TCR sequence diversity and caused clonal T-cell expansion. The paper covers the monotherapy dose-escalation part of the phase I ivuxolimab trial, which included N = 52 patients. Beyond this particular receptor, the publication reports: At doses from 0.1 to 3.0 mg/kg, clonal expansion was seen in both CD4+ and CD8+ blood T cells between baseline and week 6. After ivuxolimab, CD8+ T cells had more expanded clones than CD4+ T cells on average. Antigen specificity was not determined for the clonally expanded peripheral T cells. Low levels of normalized T-cell clonal expansion were also seen in some patients who did not respond. In the 0.1-3.0 mg/kg groups, partial responders were among the patients with the lowest normalized peripheral clonal expansion, particularly in CD8+ T cells.

As concerns this clone: What antigen it recognizes has not been identified. The input lacks base qualities; no much larger clone sits a single base away.

Patients with a history of autoimmune disease or receiving systemic immunosuppression were excluded from the trial. Peripheral blood for TCR sequencing was collected from all dose cohorts at baseline, on cycle 4 day 1, and on cycle 7 day 1. The samples were drawn from a first-in-human, open-label, multicenter phase I dose-escalation trial of ivuxolimab. The trial enrolled adults with locally advanced or metastatic head and neck squamous cell, hepatocellular, melanoma or renal cell carcinoma. CD4+ and CD8+ T cells were sorted separately from peripheral blood before TCR sequencing. Taken from cysteine to phenylalanine, the CDR3 has 13 residues. The only DNA kept is the CDR3, 39 bases in frame from the first base. For CDR1 and CDR2, the germline V gene (reference sequence) lists MNHNY and SVGAGI. V is clipped by 10 bases and J by 0 bases, and the sequence between their germline boundaries is 12 bases long.

To sequence the TCRbeta CDR3 region, genomic DNA was isolated from the sorted cells. The immunoSEQ Assay was used for sequencing of TCRbeta CDR3 regions. TCRdb stores this immuneACCESS table with in-frame sequences only. Part of the clones is absent; in the studies checked, under half of the shortfall reflects unresolved V genes, and no reason is known for the rest. The sample yields about 80,000 clones; 90% to 95% were counted once. The ten largest clones represent approximately 0.32% of the sample. The specimen was CD4+ or CD8+ T cells sorted from blood, collected in a trial of the OX40 agonist ivuxolimab. The chain uses TRBV6-6 and TRBJ1-1; no confident D gene assignment can be made. This clonotype was obtained from an adult with an advanced solid tumor such as melanoma, head and neck, liver or kidney cancer. The CDR3 region reads CATLATVNTEAFF. The sequence in DNA is TGTGCCACCCTAGCGACGGTGAACACTGAAGCTTTCTTT.